This TCR beta chain emerged from a study of shared clonotypes between healthy human individuals. Study summary: The study used three CD4 naive, three CD4 memory, two CD8 naive and one CD8 memory plate per donor.

Each donor was a Caucasian adult residing in Nashville, Tennessee. The study separated CD4+ cells into CD45RA+ naive and CD45RA-negative memory subsets. The V and J ends lost 7 bases and 5 bases, in that order; junction bases with no gene match: 8. This CDR3 contains 15 residues. Germline CDR1 and CDR2: MNHNY and SVGAGI (reference sequence). Approximately 30,000 T cell genomes (approximately 0.2 ug DNA) went into each sorted-subset replicate. The assay was immunoSEQ multiplex PCR, and TCRdb's table has in-frame clones only and misses some. The sample has hundreds of thousands of clones; about 80% are singletons.

J is TRBJ2-1 and V is TRBV6-6, with 10 bases aligning to TRBD1. The clonotype comes from a woman under 40 in good health. The specimen was memory CD4+ T cells sorted from blood. Subset noted: CD45RA-negative fraction. CDR3 protein: CASKLWDRGDNEQFF. CDR3 DNA: TGTGCCAGCAAACTTTGGGACAGGGGAGACAATGAGCAGTTCTTC.